This is a list of T cell receptor beta chains from one sample in a study of response to subunit inactivated influenza vaccine. TCRdb itself ran the RT-PCR reads through MiXCR, one entry per CDR3 protein. The sample consists of 650,000 to 800,000 distinct CDR3 sequences, roughly 20% of them appearing once. Here the sequenced sample was PBMCs from blood, taken more than 4 days after vaccination. The receptors here all came from a man aged 50 or older who received an inactivated influenza vaccine. Each CDR3 is given with its conserved first and last residue. The D gene is left open where the match is weak. Rows give clone size only sometimes, using once, few, many, or a class for an expanded clone.

-,-,TRBV23-1,TRBJ2-1,TGCGCCAGCAGCCGCGTCCGGGGAAACGACAATGAGCAGTTCTTC,CASSRVRGNDNEQFF
-,-,TRBV28,TRBJ1-5,TGTGCCAGCAGATCAGTACAGGGTCTTGCGAGCAATCAGCCCCAGCATTTT,CASRSVQGLASNQPQHF
many,TRBD2,TRBV3-1,TRBJ2-2,TGTGCCAGCAGTACCGGGACTACTAACACCGGGGAGCTGTTTTTT,CASSTGTTNTGELFF
many,TRBD1,TRBV7-9,TRBJ2-1,TGTGCCAGCGCGCAGGGGGCGCGGTCCTACAATGAGCAGTTCTTC,CASAQGARSYNEQFF
-,-,TRBV6-2/TRBV6-3,TRBJ2-1,TGTGCCAGCAGTGATATCCGCAGGCTTAAGCGGGATGAGCAGTTCTTC,CASSDIRRLKRDEQFF
few,-,TRBV15,TRBJ1-5,TGTGCCACCAGCAGAGGAGGGCAGCCCCAGCATTTT,CATSRGGQPQHF
many,TRBD1,TRBV5-1,TRBJ1-2,TGCGCCAGCAGCCGGGACAGAACTTTCGACTACACCTTC,CASSRDRTFDYTF
few,-,TRBV20-1,TRBJ2-7,TGCAGTGCACCCCGGCAGGACCGATCCTACGAGCAGTACTTC,CSAPRQDRSYEQYF
few,-,TRBV12-3/TRBV12-4,TRBJ2-5,TGTGCCAGCAGTGAGCAGAATCAAGAGACCCAGTACTTC,CASSEQNQETQYF
-,-,TRBV7-9,TRBJ1-5,TGTGCCAGCAGCTTATCTACAAGTAATCAGCCCCAGCATTTT,CASSLSTSNQPQHF
many,-,TRBV29-1,TRBJ2-4,TGCAGCGTTCGCTTAATGCAGTCACAGTACTTC,CSVRLMQSQYF
-,TRBD1,TRBV20-1,TRBJ2-7,TGCAGGGCCCCGGGACAGGCATCCTACGAGCAGTACTTC,CRAPGQASYEQYF
-,-,TRBV4-1,TRBJ2-5,TGCGCCAGCAGCCAAGATCCGCGGAAAGAGACCCAGTACTTC,CASSQDPRKETQYF
-,-,TRBV12-3/TRBV12-4,TRBJ1-3,TGTGCCAGCAGTGACCCCTCTGGAAACACCATATATTTT,CASSDPSGNTIYF
-,-,TRBV6-1,TRBJ1-6,TGTGCCAGCAGAAGACAGGACTATAATTCACCCCTCCACTTT,CASRRQDYNSPLHF
few,TRBD2,TRBV7-8,TRBJ2-1,TGTGCCAGCAGCACCCTTACCGGGACTAGCGACAATGAGCAGTTCTTC,CASSTLTGTSDNEQFF
few,-,TRBV5-1,TRBJ2-3,TGCGCCAGCAGTACCCAGGGCCCTCCTATGAACACAGATACGCAGTATTTT,CASSTQGPPMNTDTQYF
-,TRBD2,TRBV20-1,TRBJ2-7,TGCAGTGCTAGAGCTACCGGGACTAGCTTATTCCACGAGCAGTACTTC,CSARATGTSLFHEQYF
-,TRBD1,TRBV5-1,TRBJ2-7,TGCGCCAGCAGCTTAATGGGACAGGCATCCTACGAGCAGTACTTC,CASSLMGQASYEQYF
-,-,TRBV10-2,TRBJ1-2,TGCGCCAGCACACCCAGACGGGACACAGCTAACTATGGCTACACCTTC,CASTPRRDTANYGYTF
-,-,TRBV15,TRBJ1-6,TGTGCCACCAGCAGTGGGGGCTTCTCACCCCTCCACTTT,CATSSGGFSPLHF
few,TRBD2,TRBV20-1,TRBJ2-3,TGCAGTGCTAGAGAGCCTAGCGGGCCCACAGATACGCAGTATTTT,CSAREPSGPTDTQYF
many,TRBD1,TRBV5-5,TRBJ2-3,TGTGCCAGCAGATGGGACAGGGCCACAGATACGCAGTATTTT,CASRWDRATDTQYF
many,-,TRBV12-3/TRBV12-4,TRBJ2-7,TGTGCCAGCAGTTCGGATTTACGGGGTTTAACCTACGAGCAGTACTTC,CASSSDLRGLTYEQYF